The clone carrying this T cell receptor beta chain was picked up a small number of times. Preparation of the unsorted libraries drew on 2 million PBMCs stored at -80 C. These data come from a study of neurological immune-mediated disorders. Using its own MiXCR run on the 5' RACE reads, TCRdb lists one record per CDR3 protein. Of about 66,000 distinct CDR3 sequences listed, 4.5% were seen once; the top ten hold approximately 7%. The sample comprised PBMCs. The TCR comes from a man aged 25 to 40 with multiple sclerosis.

The CDR3: CASRWDPWGNEQFF. The CDR3 coding sequence is TGTGCCAGCAGATGGGACCCCTGGGGGAATGAGCAGTTCTTC. This sequence joins TRBV6-5 and TRBJ2-1, with D tentatively TRBD1 or TRBD2 (5 bases each). CDR1 MNHEY and CDR2 SVGAGI come from the germline V gene. The CDR3 spans 14 residues. Between the trimmed V and J ends, which lost 6 bases and 7 bases, there was a span of 16 bases.